The clone carrying this TCR beta chain was seen many times. Its antigen is not identified. The library was built from approximately 400 ng RNA with molecular barcoded adaptors for alpha/delta and beta/gamma chains. From the reads, TCRdb called clonotypes with MiXCR, one entry per CDR3 protein. The data contain about 58,000 distinct CDR3 sequences, 9% to 15% of them singletons. V lost 4 bases, J lost 0 bases, and 4 bases stayed unmatched. The CDR3 loop spans 15 amino acids. The data are from a study of read filtering for tumor transcriptome and immune sequencing. Study context: By R-ISS, stages I, II and III held approximately 8, 16 and 7 patients.

General study findings and limits: Correlation between methods rose after single-read clonotypes were removed. The sorted CD138-negative fraction was a mixed bone marrow immune population, not purified T cells.

The rearrangement joins TRBV12-3 or TRBV12-4 to TRBJ1-1; 8 bases line up with TRBD1. The receptor's source is a donor at least 40 years old with multiple myeloma. The sample was a population of CD138-negative cells sorted from bone marrow. The CDR3, as DNA: TGTGCCAGCAGTTCTCAGGGGGCGATGAACACTGAAGCTTTCTTT. Protein product: CASSSQGAMNTEAFF.